This entry describes one T cell receptor beta chain. This sample is part of a study of OX40 agonist ivuxolimab in advanced cancers. Overall study: The mean age was roughly 60 years, ranging from about 20 to 90, with around four fifths of participants male.

Clones were read by immunoSEQ multiplex PCR, and TCRdb kept only the in-frame ones, dropping some. The table lists around 70,000 clones, just under 85% of them singletons. The CDR3 contains 11 residues. Germline-derived CDR1 and CDR2 are MNHEY and SMNVEV (reference sequence). Trimming stripped 4 bases from V and 6 bases from J, with 3 bases between. Source: CD4+ or CD8+ T cells sorted from blood, taken in a trial of the OX40 agonist ivuxolimab. The sequence derives from an adult with an advanced solid tumor such as melanoma, head and neck, liver or kidney cancer. The chain joins TRBV27 to TRBJ2-2; D gene ambiguous. The CDR3 is CASSSSGELFF. The CDR3 DNA reads TGTGCCAGCAGTTCCTCCGGGGAGCTGTTTTTT.